These 6 T cell receptor beta chains share one sample of origin, sequenced in a study of T cell repertoires in cytomegalovirus infection. TCRdb redid the calling of the reads with MiXCR, one entry per CDR3 protein. This table holds about 830,000 distinct CDR3 sequences, 32% found once. For these receptors, no antigen is known. Sequencing was performed on cultured CD8+ T cells from PBMCs, taken from culture after CMV antigen stimulation. These receptors originate from a human donor in good health (CMV status not recorded). Some clones in this sample may be carry-over from other donors' samples.

This clonotype was seen repeatedly, ten times or more. The V gene is TRBV10-1, the J gene TRBJ2-5; TRBD1 is a possible D gene (5 bases). V dropped 2 bases and J dropped 4 bases, with 11 bases sitting between them. There are 14 residues in the CDR3. Germline lookup yields CDR1 WNHNN and CDR2 SYGVQD (reference sequence). CDR3 bases: TGCGCCAGCAGTGAGGGGGCAGTCGGAGAGACCCAGTACTTC. Encoded protein: CASSEGAVGETQYF.

In this sample, this clonotype turned up many times. The chain is built from TRBV7-8 and TRBJ2-7, with 8 bases lining up with TRBD2. Trimming at V came to 5 bases and at J to 7 bases, leaving 10 bases not matched to a gene. Per germline, CDR1 SGHVS and CDR2 FQNEAQ. This CDR3 contains 14 residues. This CDR3 reads CASSPRGVPVEQYF. DNA for the CDR3: TGTGCCAGCAGCCCGCGGGGGGTTCCTGTAGAGCAGTACTTC.

V and J are TRBV28 and TRBJ2-7; TRBD2 is a possible D gene (5 bases). Germline-derived CDR1 and CDR2 are MDHEN and SYDVKM. Trimming left V 5 bases short and J 4 bases short, with 15 bases between. This CDR3 has 14 residues. CDR3 sequence reads: CASSTGLLRYEQYV. The CDR3 DNA sequence: TGTGCCAGCAGTACCGGACTGCTTAGGTACGAGCAGTACGTC.

This clonotype was seen only a few times. This chain links TRBV6-6 with TRBJ2-2, with D possibly matching TRBD1 (6 bases). V was cut by 7 bases and J by 1 base, with 16 bases left in between. The length of the CDR3 is 16 residues. From germline, CDR1 is MNHNY and CDR2 SVGAGI (reference sequence). CDR3 sequence reads: CASTDSGTRNTGELFF. The CDR3 DNA sequence: TGTGCCAGCACCGACTCCGGGACACGGAACACCGGGGAGCTGTTTTTT.

This clonotype showed up many times. The genes are TRBV7-6 and TRBJ2-1, with 9 positions matching TRBD1. The V gene's germline CDR1 is SGHVS and CDR2 FNYEAQ. Losses at the gene ends were 4 bases for V and 7 bases for J; bases not matched to a gene: 14. The CDR3 sequence is 17 residues long. The CDR3: CASSYTSLGTGKNEQFF. In DNA form, the CDR3 reads TGTGCCAGCAGCTACACCTCCCTCGGGACAGGGAAAAATGAGCAGTTCTTC.

This clonotype was recorded a few times. J is TRBJ2-3 and V is TRBV7-9; 7 bases line up with TRBD2. The V gene's germline CDR1 is SEHNR and CDR2 FQNEAQ (reference sequence). CDR3 size: 18 residues. V dropped 4 bases and J dropped 9; count of bases not matched to a gene: 22. CDR3 loop: CASSSYPGLAEPHGTQYF. The CDR3 DNA reads TGTGCCAGCAGCTCCTACCCCGGGCTAGCGGAACCACACGGGACGCAGTATTTT.